The clone carrying this TCR beta chain came up once. The antigen remains unidentified. PCR involved 60 Vbeta and 13 Jbeta primers. Data came from immunoSEQ multiplex PCR; TCRdb stores just in-frame clones and leaves some out. The repertoire consists of 85,000 to 130,000 clones, with 70% to 85% occurring once and the leading ten covering about 0.84%. The data were taken from a study of cytomegalovirus exposure and HLA in healthy donors. Findings of the study overall: Apparent HLA restriction characterized most CMV-associated TCR beta chains in a later analysis.

This CDR3 region has 15 residues. The V gene lost 0 bases and the J gene lost 3 bases, with 9 bases spanning the gap. CDR1 MNHNY and CDR2 SVGAGI come from the germline V gene (reference sequence). V is TRBV6-6 and J is TRBJ2-1; D unresolved. The sequenced material came from PBMCs. This receptor was identified in a boy between 10 and 17 years old in good health and CMV-seronegative. CDR3 DNA sequence: TGTGCCAGCAGTTACTCGGGCTCTCTCTACAATGAGCAGTTCTTC. Translated: CASSYSGSLYNEQFF.